These 2 T cell receptor beta chains originate from one sample sequenced in a study of T cell responses to AZD1222 COVID-19 vaccine (dated by TCRdb to about 2021). This specimen's time point label, interpreted: baseline before first vaccination. The protocol used for the library was the immunoSEQ multiplex PCR assay. TCRdb mirrors the immuneACCESS table, restricted to in-frame sequences. Some clones are absent from its copies; in checked studies, under half trace to an unresolved V gene, and the reason for the others is unknown. The sample records under 170,000 clones, roughly 94% of which are singletons. The ten largest clones take up around 1.3% of the sample. The source material was peripheral blood, sampled on day 0 of AZD1222 vaccination. The receptors come from an adult in good health.

The CDR3 reads CASGTGSVSGANVLTF. CDR3 bases: TGCGCCAGCGGGACAGGGTCCGTCTCTGGGGCCAACGTCCTGACTTTC. The gene calls are TRBV4-1 and TRBJ2-6, with 9 bases fitting TRBD1. From germline, CDR1 is MGHRA and CDR2 YSYEKL. CDR3 length: 16 residues. The trim removed 8 bases at V and 0 bases at J, leaving 5 bases unmatched.

The rearrangement links TRBV6-5 to TRBJ1-2; 7 nucleotides align to TRBD1. This CDR3 region has 11 residues. Germline V gene data show CDR1 as MNHEY and CDR2 as SVGAGI. After removal of 6 bases from V and 8 bases from J, the junction contained 3 bases not matched to a gene. The CDR3 region is CASREGAGYTF. Written as DNA, the CDR3 is TGTGCCAGCAGAGAGGGGGCGGGCTACACCTTC.